Listed below are T cell receptor beta chains from one sample, sequenced in a study of metastatic and nonmetastatic thyroid tumors. TCRdb reanalyzed the PCR reads with MiXCR. The sample holds around 18,000 clones, about 30% seen once. Input material: tumor tissue. The receptors were sampled from a female donor with papillary thyroid cancer or a benign thyroid nodule (not recorded which). Some clones in this sample may be carry-over from other donors' samples. The CDR3 runs from the conserved cysteine through the conserved F or W. D genes are given only for firm matches. Clone size is shown for a subset of rows, as once, few, many or a class of expanded clone.

clone size | D gene | J gene | V gene | CDR3 length | CDR3 protein | CDR3 DNA
. | . | TRBJ1-3 | TRBV2 | 14 | CARSWDTSGNTTYF | TGTGCCAGATCATGGGACACGTCGGGAAACACCACGTATTTT
medium-sized | . | TRBJ1-6 | TRBV7-8 | 17 | CASSLAIGTNPNSPLHF | TGTGCCAGCAGCTTAGCGATAGGCACCAACCCTAATTCACCCCTCCACTTT
many | TRBD2 | TRBJ2-3 | TRBV2 | 16 | CASSLSGSLLTDTQYF | TGTGCCAGCAGTCTTAGCGGGAGTCTTTTGACAGATACGCAGTATTTT
. | . | TRBJ1-1 | TRBV27 | 13 | CASSVQGITEAFF | TGTGCCAGCAGTGTACAGGGTATCACTGAAGCTTTCTTT
medium-sized | TRBD2 | TRBJ2-3 | TRBV11-2 | 16 | CASSLEVAGSGYTQYF | TGTGCCAGCAGCTTAGAAGTAGCGGGGTCAGGTTATACGCAGTATTTT
. | . | TRBJ2-2 | TRBV11-3 | 14 | CASSLSRATGELFF | TGTGCCAGCAGCTTAAGTCGGGCTACCGGGGAGCTGTTTTTT
. | TRBD2 | TRBJ2-3 | TRBV20-1 | 16 | CSARALAGGRTDTPYF | TGCAGTGCTAGAGCCCTAGCGGGAGGGAGGACAGATACGCCGTATTTT
few | . | TRBJ1-1 | TRBV27 | 16 | CASKSGAHRRSTEAFF | TGTGCCAGCAAATCTGGGGCGCACAGACGAAGCACTGAAGCTTTCTTT
few | TRBD1 | TRBJ2-1 | TRBV6-2/TRBV6-3 | 17 | CASSYSPTGGLYNEQFF | TGTGCCAGCAGTTACTCCCCAACAGGGGGACTTTACAATGAGCAGTTCTTC
. | . | TRBJ2-7 | TRBV6-1 | 14 | CASSEGRQAEEQYF | TGTGCCAGCAGTGAAGGTCGGCAGGCAGAAGAGCAGTACTTC
. | TRBD2 | TRBJ2-1 | TRBV20-1 | 15 | CSARSGTSGIGEQFF | TGCAGTGCTAGATCCGGGACTAGCGGGATCGGTGAGCAGTTCTTC
large | . | TRBJ1-1 | TRBV27 | 12 | CASSLTGTEAFF | TGTGCCAGCAGTCTTACCGGGACTGAAGCTTTCTTT
. | . | TRBJ1-3 | TRBV6-1 | 14 | CASSAQGPGNTIYF | TGTGCCAGCAGTGCACAGGGTCCTGGAAACACCATATATTTT
few | TRBD1 | TRBJ2-7 | TRBV19 | 14 | CASSIRDSHYEQYF | TGTGCCAGTAGTATAAGGGACAGCCACTACGAGCAGTACTTC
many | . | TRBJ2-5 | TRBV4-3 | 13 | CASSQTGRETQYF | TGCGCCAGCAGCCAAACAGGAAGAGAGACCCAGTACTTC
few | . | TRBJ1-2 | TRBV6-6 | 18 | CASSYFRTGITQGYGYTF | TGTGCCAGCAGTTACTTCCGAACAGGAATAACACAGGGCTATGGCTACACCTTC
few | . | TRBJ2-1 | TRBV10-3 | 14 | CASRGGSTNNEQFF | TGTGCCTCCCGAGGTGGGTCAACAAACAATGAGCAGTTCTTC
medium-sized | . | TRBJ2-3 | TRBV19 | 13 | CASRGVGTDTQYF | TGTGCCAGTAGGGGAGTTGGGACAGATACGCAGTATTTT
. | . | TRBJ2-4 | TRBV7-8 | 16 | CASIIYREVAKNIQYF | TGTGCCAGCATCATATACAGGGAGGTGGCCAAAAACATTCAGTACTTC
few | . | TRBJ1-6 | TRBV6-1 | 14 | CASNLGLMDSPLHF | TGTGCCAGCAACTTAGGGCTTATGGATTCACCCCTCCACTTT
. | . | TRBJ1-2 | TRBV20-1 | 15 | CSARVLRTGNYGYTF | TGCAGTGCTAGGGTACTCCGCACAGGGAACTATGGCTACACCTTC
medium-sized | . | TRBJ2-7 | TRBV2 | 14 | CASSVPQWSYEQYF | TGTGCCAGCAGTGTGCCCCAATGGTCCTACGAGCAGTACTTC
few | . | TRBJ2-1 | TRBV12-3/TRBV12-4 | 14 | CASSLHTSYNEQFF | TGTGCCAGCAGTTTACATACTAGCTACAATGAGCAGTTCTTC
many | TRBD1 | TRBJ1-4 | TRBV4-3 | 17 | CASSLFGQGVSNEKLFF | TGCGCCAGCAGCCTTTTCGGACAGGGCGTATCTAATGAAAAACTGTTTTTT
. | . | TRBJ2-7 | TRBV20-1 | 14 | CSARGAGTAGEQYF | TGCAGTGCTAGAGGAGCCGGGACTGCGGGGGAGCAGTACTTC
. | . | TRBJ2-7 | TRBV9 | 15 | CASSVGPGVPYEQYF | TGTGCCAGCAGCGTAGGACCGGGAGTACCCTACGAGCAGTACTTC
medium-sized | . | TRBJ2-1 | TRBV12-3/TRBV12-4 | 15 | CASSPRGYSYNEQFF | TGTGCCAGCAGCCCCCGGGGCTACTCCTACAATGAGCAGTTCTTC
medium-sized | . | TRBJ2-2 | TRBV27 | 15 | CASKISGTPTGELFF | TGTGCCAGCAAGATTAGTGGGACGCCCACCGGGGAGCTGTTTTTT
medium-sized | . | TRBJ2-3 | TRBV7-2 | 13 | CASSSLIGDTQYF | TGTGCCAGCAGCAGCCTCATCGGGGATACGCAGTATTTT
many | . | TRBJ1-2 | TRBV5-1 | 14 | CASSLDQGWDGYTF | TGCGCCAGCAGCTTGGACCAGGGATGGGATGGCTACACCTTC
. | . | TRBJ1-6 | TRBV3-1 | 15 | CASSATQGLGSPLHF | TGTGCCAGCAGCGCGACCCAGGGGCTAGGTTCACCCCTCCACTTT
medium-sized | TRBD1 | TRBJ2-7 | TRBV19 | 14 | CASSIRQGANEQYF | TGTGCCAGTAGTATTAGACAGGGGGCGAACGAGCAGTACTTC
few | TRBD1 | TRBJ2-5 | TRBV6-1 | 14 | CASSGGQGQETQYF | TGTGCCAGCAGTGGGGGACAGGGTCAAGAGACCCAGTACTTC
. | . | TRBJ2-2 | TRBV30 | 14 | CAWSWVQNTGELFF | TGTGCCTGGAGTTGGGTACAGAACACCGGGGAGCTGTTTTTT
. | TRBD2 | TRBJ2-1 | TRBV20-1 | 20 | CSATSNPGLAGGSSYNEQFF | TGCAGTGCTACGTCGAACCCGGGACTAGCGGGAGGGAGCTCCTACAATGAGCAGTTCTTC
. | TRBD2 | TRBJ2-7 | TRBV27 | 15 | CASSPRGSGSDEQYF | TGTGCCAGCAGTCCCCGGGGTAGCGGGAGTGACGAGCAGTACTTC
medium-sized | . | TRBJ1-6 | TRBV19 | 15 | CASSVRDRRGSPLHF | TGTGCCAGTAGTGTACGGGATAGGCGAGGGTCACCCCTCCACTTT
. | . | TRBJ2-4 | TRBV27 | 14 | CASSTGLAGNIQYF | TGTGCCAGCAGTACAGGATTAGCAGGGAACATTCAGTACTTC
few | TRBD1 | TRBJ1-1 | TRBV28 | 14 | CASSYPGGNTEAFF | TGTGCCAGCAGTTATCCAGGGGGGAACACTGAAGCTTTCTTT
few | . | TRBJ2-7 | TRBV15 | 14 | CATSRDLGPYEQYF | TGTGCCACCAGCAGAGATCTAGGACCCTACGAGCAGTACTTC
few | . | TRBJ1-2 | TRBV12-3/TRBV12-4 | 12 | CASSLGLDGYTF | TGTGCCAGCAGTTTAGGCCTAGATGGCTACACCTTC
medium-sized | . | TRBJ1-6 | TRBV6-1 | 15 | CASSLYRGPNSPLHF | TGTGCCAGCAGTTTATACCGGGGACCCAATTCACCCCTCCACTTT
. | . | TRBJ1-2 | TRBV19 | 13 | CAILTPTGYGYTF | TGTGCCATCCTAACTCCCACGGGCTATGGCTACACCTTC
many | . | TRBJ2-5 | TRBV7-6 | 14 | CASSFRGVQETQYF | TGTGCCAGCAGCTTCAGGGGCGTCCAAGAGACCCAGTACTTC
medium-sized | TRBD1 | TRBJ2-7 | TRBV28 | 20 | CASSFPTGRLYRPQNYEQYF | TGTGCCAGCAGTTTCCCGACAGGGCGACTATACCGACCTCAAAACTACGAGCAGTACTTC
. | . | TRBJ2-3 | TRBV28 | 15 | CASYKGVGRTDTQYF | TGTGCCAGCTATAAGGGGGTCGGTCGGACAGATACGCAGTATTTT
. | TRBD1 | TRBJ2-7 | TRBV11-3 | 14 | CASSDRDRGYEQYF | TGTGCCAGCAGCGACCGGGACAGGGGGTACGAGCAGTACTTC
few | TRBD1 | TRBJ1-1 | TRBV6-5 | 16 | CASSYSGGGFSTEAFF | TGTGCCAGCAGTTACTCGGGAGGGGGCTTTAGCACTGAAGCTTTCTTT
many | . | TRBJ2-2 | TRBV6-2/TRBV6-3 | 15 | CASSYGRESTGELFF | TGTGCCAGCAGTTACGGCAGGGAGAGCACCGGGGAGCTGTTTTTT
many | . | TRBJ1-1 | TRBV30 | 14 | CAWSSLGGNTEAFF | TGTGCCTGGAGTTCCCTCGGGGGAAACACTGAAGCTTTCTTT
large | . | TRBJ2-6 | TRBV5-1 | 17 | CASSLDAQGSGANVLTF | TGCGCCAGCAGCTTGGACGCCCAGGGCTCTGGGGCCAACGTCCTGACTTTC
. | TRBD1 | TRBJ2-1 | TRBV6-5 | 15 | CASSYDDRAANEQFF | TGTGCCAGCAGTTACGATGACAGGGCGGCCAACGAGCAGTTCTTC
few | . | TRBJ2-1 | TRBV7-2 | 14 | CASSFAGTYNEQFF | TGTGCCAGCAGCTTTGCCGGTACCTACAATGAGCAGTTCTTC